The 10 T cell receptor beta chains in this list originate from one sample, sequenced in a study of cytomegalovirus exposure and HLA in healthy donors. Amplification used 60 Vbeta primers and 13 Jbeta primers. Only in-frame clones appear in the TCRdb table, and some are missing; sequencing was by immunoSEQ multiplex PCR. The data show fewer than 150,000 clones, around 75% seen once. Sequencing was performed on PBMCs. The receptor set was obtained from a young man in good health and CMV-seronegative.

In this sample, this clone turned up a few times. This chain uses TRBV20-1 with TRBJ2-1; 8 bases line up with TRBD2. Germline CDR1 and CDR2: DFQATT and SNEGSKA (reference sequence). The V and J ends lost 6 bases and 10 bases, in that order; junction bases with no gene match: 5. CDR3 length: 11 residues. The CDR3 loop is CSAILAGEQFF. CDR3 in DNA: TGCAGTGCCATATTAGCGGGAGAGCAGTTCTTC.

The J gene is TRBJ2-5, the V gene TRBV4-3, with 15 bases fitting TRBD2. Per germline, CDR1 LGHNA and CDR2 YSLEER. The CDR3 runs 17 residues. With V trimmed by 1 base and J by 5 bases, 5 bases remained unmatched. The CDR3 is CASSQGTSGRALETQYF. CDR3 nucleotide sequence: TGCGCCAGCAGCCAAGGGACTAGCGGGAGGGCCTTGGAGACCCAGTACTTC.

The rearrangement joins TRBV30 to TRBJ2-7, with TRBD1 matching over 8 bases. The V gene end was trimmed by 4 bases and the J gene end by 5 bases; junction bases not matched to a gene: 13. The CDR3 spans 15 residues. Germline V gene sequence: CDR1 GTSNPN, CDR2 SVGIG (reference sequence). Written as DNA, the CDR3 is TGTGCCTGGATCCGCGGACAGGGCCTTCTTAACGAGCAGTACTTC. The encoded protein is CAWIRGQGLLNEQYF. Filled out from reference TRBV30 and TRBJ2-7, the complete variable domain reads SQTIHQWPATLVQPVGSPLSLECTVEGTSNPNLYWYRQAAGRGLQLLFYSVGIGQISSEVPQNLSASRPQDRQFILSSKKLLLSDSGFYLCAWIRGQGLLNEQYFGPGTRLTVT.

The chain links TRBV2 to TRBJ2-7; D possibly corresponds to TRBD2 (5 bases). The V gene lost 7 bases and the J gene lost 0 bases, with 10 bases spanning the gap. The CDR3 is 13 residues long. Germline V lookup: CDR1 SNHLY, CDR2 FYNNEI. CDR3 sequence reads: CASKADSSYEQYF. The CDR3 DNA reads TGTGCCAGCAAAGCGGATAGCTCCTACGAGCAGTACTTC.

This chain links TRBV11-3 with TRBJ2-3; 8 nucleotides match TRBD2. This CDR3 spans 15 amino acids. V lost 2 bases, J lost 1 base, and 2 bases stayed unmatched. Germline V lookup: CDR1 SGHNT, CDR2 YENEEA. The chain's CDR3 is CASSLREGGTDTQYF. The CDR3 coding sequence is TGTGCCAGCAGCTTACGGGAGGGGGGCACAGATACGCAGTATTTT.

This chain links TRBV6-1 with TRBJ1-1; 9 bases fit TRBD1. The CDR3 loop spans 16 amino acids. V lost 3 bases to trimming and J lost 3 bases; unmatched junction nucleotides: 8. Germline CDR1 and CDR2: MNHNS and SASEGT. Written as DNA, the CDR3 is TGTGCCAGCAGTGACGCCGGGACAGGGATGGACACTGAAGCTTTCTTT. Translating gives CASSDAGTGMDTEAFF.

There are a few counts of this clone. At one boundary the junction diverges from the germline segment, which might be a read error. The gene calls are TRBV28 and TRBJ1-2; D uncertain. Germline V gene lookup returns CDR1 MDHEN and CDR2 SYDVKM. The CDR3 spans 11 residues. The CDR3 region is CASSLEVSLVF. The CDR3 DNA reads as TGTGCCAGCAGTTTAGAGGTCAGCTTGGTCTTC.

The rearrangement joins TRBV4-1 to TRBJ2-5; weak D call: TRBD2 (5 bases). CDR1 and CDR2 from the germline V gene are MGHRA and YSYEKL. This CDR3 has 15 amino acids. V was shortened by 5 bases and J by 2 bases, with 15 bases between the two germline ends. CDR3 amino acids: CASSYPGETQETQYF. As DNA, the CDR3 is TGCGCCAGCAGCTACCCCGGGGAAACACAAGAGACCCAGTACTTC.

This CDR3 reads CASCPAGDEQYF. DNA for the CDR3: TGCGCCAGCTGTCCGGCGGGAGACGAGCAGTACTTC. The V and J genes are TRBV10-1 and TRBJ2-7, with 7 bases that match TRBD2. V was pared by 8 bases and J by 5 bases, with 6 bases of the junction left unmatched. This CDR3 region has 12 residues. Germline V gene sequence: CDR1 WNHNN, CDR2 SYGVQD (reference sequence).

Only one count was recorded for this clone. The rearrangement joins TRBV28 to TRBJ2-2; 7 bases line up with TRBD1. J lost 3 bases, V lost 3 bases, and 1 base had no gene match. In germline, CDR1 is MDHEN, CDR2 SYDVKM. The CDR3 is 14 residues long. CDR3 loop: CASSLGQHTGELFF. CDR3 DNA: TGTGCCAGCAGTTTGGGACAGCACACCGGGGAGCTGTTTTTT.